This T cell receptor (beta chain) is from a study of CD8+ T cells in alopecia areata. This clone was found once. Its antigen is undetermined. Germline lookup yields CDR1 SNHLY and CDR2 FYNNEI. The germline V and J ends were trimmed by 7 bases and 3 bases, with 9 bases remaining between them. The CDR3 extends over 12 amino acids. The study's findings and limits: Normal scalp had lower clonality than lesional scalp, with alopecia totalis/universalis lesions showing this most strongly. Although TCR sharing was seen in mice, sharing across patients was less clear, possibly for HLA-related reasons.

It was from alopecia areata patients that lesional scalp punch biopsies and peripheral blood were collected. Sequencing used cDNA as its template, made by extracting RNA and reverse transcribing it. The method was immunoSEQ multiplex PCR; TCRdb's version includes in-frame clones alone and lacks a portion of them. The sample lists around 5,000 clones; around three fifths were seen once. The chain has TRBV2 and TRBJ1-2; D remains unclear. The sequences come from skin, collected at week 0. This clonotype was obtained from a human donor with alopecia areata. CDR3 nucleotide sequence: TGTGCCAGCATGCGCTGGGACTATGGCTACACCTTC. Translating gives CASMRWDYGYTF.